This entry lists 5 T cell receptor beta chains sequenced from one sample in a study of blood T cells in healthy people across ages. Then a second PCR, running roughly 7 to 11 cycles, was carried out with a sample-barcoded 5' primer and a J-beta primer mix. TCRdb analysed the 5' RACE reads with MiXCR anew, one entry per CDR3 protein. The sample consists of about 1,500,000 distinct CDR3 sequences, around 39% of them appearing once. Sequenced material: blood. The source is a woman younger than 30 in good health.

V and J are TRBV27 and TRBJ2-1; 7 nucleotides agree with TRBD2. The CDR3 is 14 residues long. The V and J ends lost 4 bases and 8 bases, in that order; junction bases with no gene match: 8. Germline-derived CDR1 and CDR2 are MNHEY and SMNVEV (reference sequence). In DNA form, the CDR3 reads TGTGCCAGCAGTTCGCCTTGGGGGAGGGATGAGCAGTTCTTC. This encodes CASSSPWGRDEQFF.

CDR3 in amino acids: CASSLEYTGFNSPLHF. CDR3 nucleotide sequence: TGCGCCAGCAGCTTGGAATACACAGGGTTTAATTCACCCCTCCACTTT. V is TRBV5-1 and J is TRBJ1-6; D possibly corresponds to TRBD1 (6 bases). V lost 0 bases, J lost 6 bases, and 13 bases lay in between. Germline CDR1 reads SGHRS; CDR2 reads YFSETQ. This CDR3 spans 16 amino acids. Drawing the rest from reference TRBV5-1 and TRBJ1-6, the complete variable domain is KAGVTQTPRYLIKTRGQQVTLSCSPISGHRSVSWYQQTPGQGLQFLFEYFSETQRNKGNFPGRFSGRQFSNSRSEMNVSTLELGDSALYLCASSLEYTGFNSPLHFGNGTRLTVT.

The genes are TRBV7-2 and TRBJ1-3; D gene unclear. V lost 1 base and J 0 bases, leaving 7 bases between the germline ends. The CDR3 runs 15 residues. Looked up from germline, CDR1 is SGHTA and CDR2 is FQGNSA. CDR3 bases: TGTGCCAGCAGCTTAGTGGGGAACTCTGGAAACACCATATATTTT. It is translated as CASSLVGNSGNTIYF.

This clonotype was seen a single time. This chain connects TRBV20-1 to TRBJ2-1; 7 bases line up with TRBD2. This CDR3 region has 16 residues. Germline V gene lookup returns CDR1 DFQATT and CDR2 SNEGSKA (reference sequence). The V segment lost 1 base and the J segment 6 bases; nucleotides outside the gene matches: 12. CDR3 nucleotide sequence: TGCAGTGCTAGAGTTTCGGGGGGAGGGTCGGGCAATGAGCAGTTCTTC. Its protein product is CSARVSGGGSGNEQFF.

This clonotype was counted once. A junction boundary mismatches the germline segment, possibly from a read error. The rearrangement joins TRBV12-3 or TRBV12-4 to TRBJ2-7; D is undetermined. The CDR3 totals 14 residues. The CDR3 protein is CASSLVLYSYERYF. The CDR3 region has the DNA TGTGCCAGCAGTTTGGTCCTATACTCCTACGAGCGGTACTTC.